The rows below give T cell receptor beta chains drawn from one sample of a study of blood T cell repertoires in COVID-19. TCRdb's table, derived via immunoSEQ multiplex PCR, lists solely in-frame clones and lacks some. The top ten hold about 9.5% of the sample, which has roughly 250,000 clones, around 85% seen once. Material for sequencing was peripheral blood. Source of these receptors: a woman of 80 years or more with acute or convalescent COVID-19. CDR3s include the opening cysteine and the closing phenylalanine or tryptophan. Clone size appears in some rows only: once, few, many, or a class for an expanded clone.

TRBV9 . CASSVEQGNSPLHF
TRBV29-1 . CSVGPRVSFTEAFF
TRBV5-1 . CASSLGRPADSPLHF
TRBV7-2 . CASSPTGTGGSGNTIYF
TRBV5-5 . CASRGTGWTNTEAFF
TRBV29-1 . CSVEEGVAFF
TRBV12-3/TRBV12-4 . CASSLTGGYGYTF
TRBV6-5 . CASSRNGGGLEAFF
TRBV2 . CASITRSNTEAFF
TRBV18 . CASSPTSGGLIYEQYF
TRBV7-8 . CASSTRGTARPATNEKLFF
TRBV27 . CASSPRPTVGGGYTF
TRBV28 . CASSAGDRGNSPLHF
TRBV6-1 . CASSDKSGGGPDTQYF
TRBV5-4 . CASSPDRGRTEAFF
TRBV18 . CASSPRGYSYNEQFF
TRBV2 . CASSEAGGRGSSPLHF
TRBV16 . CASSPTGDLGYTF
TRBV5-6 few CASSLGRQAGYTF
TRBV13 . CASSLGRGGGADTQYF
TRBV6-1 . CASSEYRGFGYGYTF
TRBV3-1/TRBV3-2 . CASSLPSGGETQYF
TRBV28 . CASRNNRDRTISNQPQHF
TRBV7-2 . CASSLSRDTEAFF
TRBV7-8 . CASSSRDRDGHEKLFF
TRBV27 . CASSFRDSYEQYF
TRBV19 . CASSIRDRVGEQYF
TRBV21-1 . CASSKAEGVKFEAFF
TRBV7-9 . CASSSQGVFYTF
TRBV15 . CATSPAGNNQPQHF
TRBV9 . CASSVGAGESGNTIYF
TRBV5-6 . CASSFPSGYPYNEQFF
TRBV5-1 . CASYQQGYYGYTF
TRBV7-7 . CASTRIELNTEAFF
TRBV9 . CASSPRGGSTGELFF
TRBV5-4 . CASSPSMNTEAFF
TRBV28 . CASSLQGIGTEAFF
TRBV18 . CASSPATGSNTEAFF
TRBV4-2 . CASSQEGIGGQSYNEQFF
TRBV19 . CASSAQGNSNQPQHF
TRBV24-1 once CATSDPRGTQETQYF
TRBV5-1 . CASSGGQGYNEQFF
TRBV18 once CASSPDREGGNTIYF
TRBV25-1 . CASRDRGYGYTF
TRBV6-6 . CASRDRGDQPQHF
TRBV7-2 . CASSPGGAQPQHF
TRBV12-5 . CASTEDELRGYTF
TRBV18 once CASSPDSYSNQPQHF
TRBV3-1/TRBV3-2 . CASSQGQGAAGGNQPQHF
TRBV6-5 . CASSSGTGSSPLHF
TRBV5-1 . CASSPDRFMNTEAFF
TRBV12-3/TRBV12-4 . CASSFINYEQYF